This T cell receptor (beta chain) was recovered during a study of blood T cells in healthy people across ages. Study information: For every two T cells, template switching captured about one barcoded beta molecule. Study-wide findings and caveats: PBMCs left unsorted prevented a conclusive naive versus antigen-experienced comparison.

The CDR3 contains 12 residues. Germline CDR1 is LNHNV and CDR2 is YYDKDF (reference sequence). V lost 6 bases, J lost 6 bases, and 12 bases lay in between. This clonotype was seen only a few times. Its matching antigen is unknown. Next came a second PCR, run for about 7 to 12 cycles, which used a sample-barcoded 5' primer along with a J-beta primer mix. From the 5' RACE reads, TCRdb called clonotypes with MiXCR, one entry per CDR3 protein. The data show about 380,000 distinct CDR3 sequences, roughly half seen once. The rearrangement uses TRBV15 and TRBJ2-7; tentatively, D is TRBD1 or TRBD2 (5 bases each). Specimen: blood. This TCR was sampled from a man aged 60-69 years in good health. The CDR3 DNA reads TGTGCCACCAGGGACCGGGACGGCGAGCAGTACTTC. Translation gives CATRDRDGEQYF.